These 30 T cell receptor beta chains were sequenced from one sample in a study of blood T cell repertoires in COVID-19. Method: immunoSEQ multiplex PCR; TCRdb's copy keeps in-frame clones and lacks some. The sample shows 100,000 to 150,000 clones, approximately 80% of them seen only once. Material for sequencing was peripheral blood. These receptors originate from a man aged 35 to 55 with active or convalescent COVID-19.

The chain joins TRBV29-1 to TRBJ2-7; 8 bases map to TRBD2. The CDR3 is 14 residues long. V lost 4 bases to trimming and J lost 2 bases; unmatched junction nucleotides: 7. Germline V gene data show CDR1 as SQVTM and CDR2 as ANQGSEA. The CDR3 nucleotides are TGCAGCGTTGCCGGGGACGGGAGGGCCTACGAGCAGTACTTC. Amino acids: CSVAGDGRAYEQYF.

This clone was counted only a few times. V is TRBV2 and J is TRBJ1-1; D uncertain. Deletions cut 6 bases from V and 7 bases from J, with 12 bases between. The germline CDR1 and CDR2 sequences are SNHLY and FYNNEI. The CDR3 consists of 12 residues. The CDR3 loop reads CASSPSGIEAFF. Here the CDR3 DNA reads TGTGCCAGCAGCCCCAGTGGCATTGAAGCTTTCTTT.

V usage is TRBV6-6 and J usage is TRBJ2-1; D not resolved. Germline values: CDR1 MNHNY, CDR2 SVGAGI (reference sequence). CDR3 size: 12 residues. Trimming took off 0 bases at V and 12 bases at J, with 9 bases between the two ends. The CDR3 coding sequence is TGTGCCAGCAGTTACTCGACACCTGGGCAGTTCTTC. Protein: CASSYSTPGQFF.

In DNA form, the CDR3 reads TGTGCCAGCAGTCCCGGGGATGCCAGGGGGTTTTACAATGAGCAGTTCTTC. It is translated as CASSPGDARGFYNEQFF. The chain links TRBV6-6 to TRBJ2-1, with TRBD1 identical over 7 bases. Germline CDR1 and CDR2: MNHNY and SVGAGI (reference sequence). The V and J ends lost 5 bases and 4 bases, in that order; junction bases with no gene match: 14. The CDR3 is 17 amino acids.

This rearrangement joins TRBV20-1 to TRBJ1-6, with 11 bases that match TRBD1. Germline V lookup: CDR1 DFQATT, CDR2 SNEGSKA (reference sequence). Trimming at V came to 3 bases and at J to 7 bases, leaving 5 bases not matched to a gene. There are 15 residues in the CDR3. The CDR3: CSASSGTGGNSPLHF. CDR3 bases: TGCAGTGCTAGTTCCGGGACAGGGGGGAATTCACCCCTCCACTTT.

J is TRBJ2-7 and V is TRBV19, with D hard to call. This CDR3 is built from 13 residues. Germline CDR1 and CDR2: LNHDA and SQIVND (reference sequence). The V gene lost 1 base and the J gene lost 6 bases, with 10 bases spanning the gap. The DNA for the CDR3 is TGTGCCAGTAGTATAGTGCAGGCTGGCGAGCAGTACTTC. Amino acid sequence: CASSIVQAGEQYF.

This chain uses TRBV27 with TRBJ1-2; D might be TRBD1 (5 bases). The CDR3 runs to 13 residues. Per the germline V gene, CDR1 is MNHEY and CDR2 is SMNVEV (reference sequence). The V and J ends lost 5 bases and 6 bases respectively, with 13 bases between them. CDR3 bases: TGTGCCAGCAGTCGGGGGGTGGGGGATGGCTACACCTTC. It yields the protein CASSRGVGDGYTF.

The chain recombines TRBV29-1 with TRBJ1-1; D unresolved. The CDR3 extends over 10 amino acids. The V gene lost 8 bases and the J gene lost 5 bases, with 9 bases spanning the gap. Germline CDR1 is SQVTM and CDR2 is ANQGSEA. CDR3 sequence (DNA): TGCAGCCCTCAGGTGACTGAAGCTTTCTTT. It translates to CSPQVTEAFF.

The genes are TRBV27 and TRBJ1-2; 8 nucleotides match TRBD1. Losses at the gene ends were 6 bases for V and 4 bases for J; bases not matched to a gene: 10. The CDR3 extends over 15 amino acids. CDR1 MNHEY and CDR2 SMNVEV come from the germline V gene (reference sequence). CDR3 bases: TGTGCCAGCAGCCAAGGGACGGGGACAGGCTATGGCTACACCTTC. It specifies CASSQGTGTGYGYTF.

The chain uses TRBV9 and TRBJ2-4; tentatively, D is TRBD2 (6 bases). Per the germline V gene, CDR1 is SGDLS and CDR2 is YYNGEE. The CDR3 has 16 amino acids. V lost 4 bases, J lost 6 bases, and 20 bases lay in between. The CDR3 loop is CASSPAGGRGGNIQYF. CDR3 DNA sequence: TGTGCCAGCAGCCCCGCCGGGGGACGCGGTGGAAACATTCAGTACTTC.

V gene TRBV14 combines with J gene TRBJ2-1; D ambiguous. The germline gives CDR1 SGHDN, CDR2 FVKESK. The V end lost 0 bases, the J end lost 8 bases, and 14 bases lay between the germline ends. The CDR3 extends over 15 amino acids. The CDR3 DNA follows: TGTGCCAGCAGCCAAGAAATCTCAGCGACGGATGAGCAGTTCTTC. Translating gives CASSQEISATDEQFF.

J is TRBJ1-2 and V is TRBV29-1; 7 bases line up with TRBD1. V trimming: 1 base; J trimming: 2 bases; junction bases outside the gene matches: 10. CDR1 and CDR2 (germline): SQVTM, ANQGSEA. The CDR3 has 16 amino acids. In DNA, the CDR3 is TGCAGCGTTGAAGCCCAAGGTGGACAGGCGAACTATGGCTACACCTTC. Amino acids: CSVEAQGGQANYGYTF.

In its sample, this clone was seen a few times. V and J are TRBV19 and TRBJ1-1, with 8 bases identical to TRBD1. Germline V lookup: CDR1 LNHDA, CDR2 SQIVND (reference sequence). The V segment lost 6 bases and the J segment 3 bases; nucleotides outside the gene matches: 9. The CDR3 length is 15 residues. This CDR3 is CASRRQGNRDTEAFF. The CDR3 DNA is TGTGCCAGTAGAAGACAGGGGAATCGTGACACTGAAGCTTTCTTT.

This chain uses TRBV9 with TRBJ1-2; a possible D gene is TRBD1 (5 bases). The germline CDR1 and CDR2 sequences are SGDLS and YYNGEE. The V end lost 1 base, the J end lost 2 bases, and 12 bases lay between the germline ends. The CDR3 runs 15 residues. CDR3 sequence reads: CASSVSAGSNYGYTF. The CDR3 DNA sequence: TGTGCCAGCAGCGTAAGTGCAGGGTCAAACTATGGCTACACCTTC.

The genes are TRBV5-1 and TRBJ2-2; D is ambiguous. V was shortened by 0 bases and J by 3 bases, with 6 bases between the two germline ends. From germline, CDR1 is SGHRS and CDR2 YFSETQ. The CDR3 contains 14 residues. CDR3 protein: CASSLGLYTGELFF. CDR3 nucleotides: TGCGCCAGCAGCTTGGGGCTTTACACCGGGGAGCTGTTTTTT.

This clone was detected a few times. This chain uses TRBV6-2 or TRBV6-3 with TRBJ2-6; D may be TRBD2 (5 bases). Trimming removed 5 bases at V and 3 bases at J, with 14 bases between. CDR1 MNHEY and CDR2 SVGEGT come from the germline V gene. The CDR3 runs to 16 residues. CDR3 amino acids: CASSIGLGSGANVLTF. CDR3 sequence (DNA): TGTGCCAGCAGTATAGGTTTAGGGAGTGGGGCCAACGTCCTGACTTTC.

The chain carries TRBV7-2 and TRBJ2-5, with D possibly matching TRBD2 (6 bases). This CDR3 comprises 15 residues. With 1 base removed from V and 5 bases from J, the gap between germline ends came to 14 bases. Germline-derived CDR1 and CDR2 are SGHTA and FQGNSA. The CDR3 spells CASSLVKGGEETQYF. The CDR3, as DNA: TGTGCCAGCAGCTTAGTTAAGGGCGGGGAGGAGACCCAGTACTTC. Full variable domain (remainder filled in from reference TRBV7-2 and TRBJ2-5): GAGVSQSPSNKVTEKGKDVELRCDPISGHTALYWYRQSLGQGLEFLIYFQGNSAPDKSGLPSDRFSAERTGGSVSTLTIQRTQQEDSAVYLCASSLVKGGEETQYFGPGTRLLVL.

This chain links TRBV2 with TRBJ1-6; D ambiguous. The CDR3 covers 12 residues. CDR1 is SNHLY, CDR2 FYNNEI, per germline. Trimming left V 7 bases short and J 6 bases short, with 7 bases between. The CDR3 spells CASTEANSPLHF. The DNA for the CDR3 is TGTGCCAGCACCGAGGCTAATTCACCCCTCCACTTT.

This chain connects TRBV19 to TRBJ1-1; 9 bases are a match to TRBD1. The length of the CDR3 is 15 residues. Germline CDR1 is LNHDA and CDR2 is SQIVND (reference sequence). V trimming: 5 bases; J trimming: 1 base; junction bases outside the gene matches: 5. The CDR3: CASSPRDRENTEAFF. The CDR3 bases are TGTGCCAGTAGTCCCCGGGACAGGGAGAACACTGAAGCTTTCTTT.

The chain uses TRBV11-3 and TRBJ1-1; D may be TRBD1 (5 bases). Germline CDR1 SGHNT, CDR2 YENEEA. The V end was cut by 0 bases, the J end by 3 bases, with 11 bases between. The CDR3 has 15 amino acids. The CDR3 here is CASSLESGPDTEAFF. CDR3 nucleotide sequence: TGTGCCAGCAGCTTAGAGTCAGGGCCGGACACTGAAGCTTTCTTT.

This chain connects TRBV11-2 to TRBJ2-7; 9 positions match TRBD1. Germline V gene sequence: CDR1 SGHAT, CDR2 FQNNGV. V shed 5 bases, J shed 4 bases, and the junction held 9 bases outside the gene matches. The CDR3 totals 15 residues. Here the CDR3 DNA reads TGTGCCAGCAGCCCAAAGGGACAGGGTCGGTACGAGCAGTACTTC. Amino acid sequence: CASSPKGQGRYEQYF.

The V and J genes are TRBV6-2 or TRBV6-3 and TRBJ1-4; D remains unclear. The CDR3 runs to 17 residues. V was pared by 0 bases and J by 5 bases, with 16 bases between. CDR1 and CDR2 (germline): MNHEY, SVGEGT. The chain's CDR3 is CASSYSRRGVVNEKLFF. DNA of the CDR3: TGTGCCAGCAGTTACTCGCGACGGGGTGTGGTAAATGAAAAACTGTTTTTT.

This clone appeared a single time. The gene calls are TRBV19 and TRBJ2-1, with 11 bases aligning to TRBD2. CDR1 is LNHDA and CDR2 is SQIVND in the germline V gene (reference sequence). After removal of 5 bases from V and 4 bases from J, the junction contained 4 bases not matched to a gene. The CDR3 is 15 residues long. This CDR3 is CASSVLAGEYNEQFF. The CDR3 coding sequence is TGTGCCAGTAGTGTACTAGCGGGAGAGTACAATGAGCAGTTCTTC.

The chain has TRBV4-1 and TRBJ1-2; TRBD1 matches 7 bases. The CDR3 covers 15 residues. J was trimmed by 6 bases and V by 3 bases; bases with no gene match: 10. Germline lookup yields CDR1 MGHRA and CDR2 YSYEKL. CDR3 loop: CASSQDPTGINGYTF. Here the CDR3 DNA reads TGCGCCAGCAGCCAGGACCCGACAGGGATAAATGGCTACACCTTC.

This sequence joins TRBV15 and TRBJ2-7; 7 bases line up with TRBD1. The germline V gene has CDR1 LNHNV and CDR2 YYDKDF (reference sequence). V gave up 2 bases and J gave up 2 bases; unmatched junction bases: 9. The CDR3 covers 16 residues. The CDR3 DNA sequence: TGTGCCACCAGCAGAAGAACAGGGGCGACGGCCTACGAGCAGTACTTC. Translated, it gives CATSRRTGATAYEQYF.

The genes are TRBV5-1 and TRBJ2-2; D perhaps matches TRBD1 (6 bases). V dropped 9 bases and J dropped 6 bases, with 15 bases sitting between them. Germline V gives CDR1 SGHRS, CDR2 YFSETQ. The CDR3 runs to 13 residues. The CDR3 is CATDITGSGELFF. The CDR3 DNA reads TGCGCCACCGATATTACAGGGTCCGGGGAGCTGTTTTTT.

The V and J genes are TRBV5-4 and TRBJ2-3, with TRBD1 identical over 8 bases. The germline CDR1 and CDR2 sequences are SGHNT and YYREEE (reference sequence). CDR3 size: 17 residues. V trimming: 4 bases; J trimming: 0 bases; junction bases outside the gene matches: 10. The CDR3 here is CASSPGQGRSSTDTQYF. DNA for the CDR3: TGTGCCAGCAGCCCCGGACAGGGTAGAAGTAGCACAGATACGCAGTATTTT. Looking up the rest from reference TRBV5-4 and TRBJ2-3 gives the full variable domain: ETGVTQSPTHLIKTRGQQVTLRCSSQSGHNTVSWYQQALGQGPQFIFQYYREEENGRGNFPPRFSGLQFPNYSSELNVNALELDDSALYLCASSPGQGRSSTDTQYFGPGTRLTVL.

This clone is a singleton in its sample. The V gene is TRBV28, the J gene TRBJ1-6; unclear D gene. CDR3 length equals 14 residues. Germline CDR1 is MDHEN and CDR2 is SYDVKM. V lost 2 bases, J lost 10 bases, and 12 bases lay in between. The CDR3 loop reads CASSLIEARSPLHF. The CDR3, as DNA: TGTGCCAGCAGTTTAATTGAGGCCCGCTCACCCCTCCACTTT.

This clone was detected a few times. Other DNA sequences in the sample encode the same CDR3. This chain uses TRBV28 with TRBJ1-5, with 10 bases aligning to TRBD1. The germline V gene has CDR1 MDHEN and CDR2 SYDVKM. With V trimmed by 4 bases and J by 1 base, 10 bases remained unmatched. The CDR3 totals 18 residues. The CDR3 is CASSSRTGGGMSNQPQHF. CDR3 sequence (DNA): TGTGCCAGCAGTTCACGGACAGGGGGGGGGATGAGCAATCAGCCCCAGCATTTT.

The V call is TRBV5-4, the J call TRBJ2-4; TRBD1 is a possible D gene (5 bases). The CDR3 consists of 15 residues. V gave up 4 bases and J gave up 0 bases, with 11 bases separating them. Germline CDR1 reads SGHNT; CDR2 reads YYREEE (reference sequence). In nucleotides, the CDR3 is TGTGCCAGCAGCCAAAGACAGTTAGCCAAAAACATTCAGTACTTC. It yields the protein CASSQRQLAKNIQYF.